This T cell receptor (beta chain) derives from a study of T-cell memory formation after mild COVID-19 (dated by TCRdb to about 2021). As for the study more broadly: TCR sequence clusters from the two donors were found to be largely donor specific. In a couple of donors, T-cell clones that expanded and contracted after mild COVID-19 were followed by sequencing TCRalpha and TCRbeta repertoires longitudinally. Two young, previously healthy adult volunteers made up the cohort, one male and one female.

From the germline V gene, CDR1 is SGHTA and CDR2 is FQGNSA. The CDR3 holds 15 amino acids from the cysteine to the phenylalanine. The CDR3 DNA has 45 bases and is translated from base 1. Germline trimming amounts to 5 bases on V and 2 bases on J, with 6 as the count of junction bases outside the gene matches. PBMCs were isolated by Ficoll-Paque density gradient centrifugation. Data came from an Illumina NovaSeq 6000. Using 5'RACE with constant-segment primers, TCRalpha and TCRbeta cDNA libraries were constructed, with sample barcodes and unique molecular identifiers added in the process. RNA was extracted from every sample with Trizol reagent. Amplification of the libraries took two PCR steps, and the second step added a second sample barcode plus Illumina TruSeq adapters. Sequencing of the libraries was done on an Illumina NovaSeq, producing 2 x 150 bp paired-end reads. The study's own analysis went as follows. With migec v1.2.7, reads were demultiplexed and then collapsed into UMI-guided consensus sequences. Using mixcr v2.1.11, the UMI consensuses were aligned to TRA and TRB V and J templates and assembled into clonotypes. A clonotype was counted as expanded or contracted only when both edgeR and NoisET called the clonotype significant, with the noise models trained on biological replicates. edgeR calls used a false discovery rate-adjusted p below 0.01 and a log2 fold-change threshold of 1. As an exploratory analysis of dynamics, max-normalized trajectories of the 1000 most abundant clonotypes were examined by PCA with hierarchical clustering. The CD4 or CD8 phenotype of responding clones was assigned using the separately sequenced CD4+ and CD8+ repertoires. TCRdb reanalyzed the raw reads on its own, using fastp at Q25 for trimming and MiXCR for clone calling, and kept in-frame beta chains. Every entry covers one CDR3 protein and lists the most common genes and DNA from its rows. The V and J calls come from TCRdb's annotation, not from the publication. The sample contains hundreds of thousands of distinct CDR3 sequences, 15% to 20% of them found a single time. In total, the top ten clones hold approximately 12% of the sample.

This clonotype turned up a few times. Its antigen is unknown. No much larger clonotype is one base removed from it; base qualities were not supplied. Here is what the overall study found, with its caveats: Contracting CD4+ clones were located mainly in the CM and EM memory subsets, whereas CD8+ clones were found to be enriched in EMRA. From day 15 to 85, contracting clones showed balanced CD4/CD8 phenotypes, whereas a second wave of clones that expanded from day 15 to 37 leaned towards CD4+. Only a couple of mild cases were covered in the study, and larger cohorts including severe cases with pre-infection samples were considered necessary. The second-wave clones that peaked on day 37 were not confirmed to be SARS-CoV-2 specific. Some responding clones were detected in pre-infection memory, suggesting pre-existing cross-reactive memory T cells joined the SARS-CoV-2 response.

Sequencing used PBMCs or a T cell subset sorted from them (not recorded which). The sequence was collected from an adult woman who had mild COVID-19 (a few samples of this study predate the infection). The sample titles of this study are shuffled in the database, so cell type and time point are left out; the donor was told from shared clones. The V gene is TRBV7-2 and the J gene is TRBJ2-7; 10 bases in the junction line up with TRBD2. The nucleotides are TGTGCCAGCAGCGCTAGCGGGGGAGGCCCCTACGAGCAGTACTTC. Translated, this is CASSASGGGPYEQYF.